These 13 T cell receptor beta chains originate from one sample sequenced in a study of cytomegalovirus exposure and HLA in healthy donors. Use of 60 Vbeta and 13 Jbeta primers characterized the PCR. Method: immunoSEQ multiplex PCR; TCRdb's copy keeps in-frame clones and lacks some. Among more than 85,000 clones listed, around 73% were seen once. The specimen sequenced was PBMCs. Receptors were obtained from a man aged 35-49 years in good health and CMV-seronegative.

V gene TRBV4-2 combines with J gene TRBJ2-7; 10 nucleotides agree with TRBD1. This CDR3 is 15 amino acids long. Germline lookup yields CDR1 LGHNA and CDR2 YNFKEQ. V shed 1 base, J shed 7 bases, and the junction held 7 bases outside the gene matches. The DNA of the CDR3 is TGTGCCAGCAGCCAAGCGGGACAGGGGATGGAGGAGCAGTACTTC. Protein: CASSQAGQGMEEQYF.

This chain's CDR3 is CASSGRRGSGDTQYF. The DNA for the CDR3 is TGTGCCAGCAGTGGGCGGAGGGGCTCAGGAGATACGCAGTATTTT. V and J are TRBV6-5 and TRBJ2-3; possible D gene TRBD2, 6 bases. The ends were cut back, 5 bases at V and 5 bases at J, with 17 bases in the middle. Germline CDR1 is MNHEY and CDR2 is SVGAGI. The CDR3 is 15 residues long.

This chain's CDR3 is CASSSPVGLSGYEQYF. The CDR3, as DNA: TGTGCCAGCAGTTCCCCTGTCGGCCTCTCGGGATACGAGCAGTACTTC. The genes are TRBV6-6 and TRBJ2-7, with D perhaps matching TRBD2 (5 bases). CDR1 is MNHNY and CDR2 is SVGAGI in the germline V gene (reference sequence). Trimming removed 4 bases at V and 4 bases at J, with 20 bases between. This CDR3 is built from 16 residues.

The chain links TRBV19 to TRBJ2-7; D may be TRBD2 (5 bases). The CDR3 is made up of 15 amino acids. V shed 3 bases and J shed 0 bases, with 12 bases lying between them. CDR1 LNHDA and CDR2 SQIVND come from the germline V gene (reference sequence). In DNA form, the CDR3 reads TGTGCCAGTAGTATTTATGTCGGGGTCTCCTACGAGCAGTACTTC. This gives the protein CASSIYVGVSYEQYF. Combining the CDR3 with reference TRBV19 and TRBJ2-7 gives the whole variable domain DGGITQSPKYLFRKEGQNVTLSCEQNLNHDAMYWYRQDPGQGLRLIYYSQIVNDFQKGDIAEGYSVSREKKESFPLTVTSAQKNPTAFYLCASSIYVGVSYEQYFGPGTRLTVT.

The V call is TRBV18, the J call TRBJ2-3; TRBD2 agrees at 11 bases. Losses at the gene ends were 6 bases for V and 3 bases for J; bases not matched to a gene: 5. The CDR3 spans 15 residues. The germline CDR1 and CDR2 sequences are KGHSH and LQKENI. This CDR3 is CASSAGTSGTDTQYF. In nucleotides, the CDR3 is TGTGCCAGCTCGGCGGGGACTAGCGGAACAGATACGCAGTATTTT. Filled out from reference TRBV18 and TRBJ2-3, the complete variable domain reads NAGVMQNPRHLVRRRGQEARLRCSPMKGHSHVYWYRQLPEEGLKFMVYLQKENIIDESGMPKERFSAEFPKEGPSILRIQQVVRGDSAAYFCASSAGTSGTDTQYFGPGTRLTVL.

This clone was recorded only once. This chain uses TRBV6-5 with TRBJ1-2; 8 bases fit TRBD1. V was pared by 8 bases and J by 5 bases, with 4 bases of the junction left unmatched. The CDR3 contains 12 residues. Germline CDR1 MNHEY, CDR2 SVGAGI. CDR3 sequence (DNA): TGTGCCAGCCAGGGGGCGAGTTATGGCTACACCTTC. It yields the protein CASQGASYGYTF.

The V gene is TRBV9, the J gene TRBJ2-1, with TRBD1 as a possible D gene (6 bases). This CDR3 has 17 residues. Trimming took off 3 bases at V and 0 bases at J, with 16 bases between the two ends. CDR1 is SGDLS and CDR2 is YYNGEE in the germline V gene. CDR3 amino acids: CASSAAGTPSSYNEQFF. CDR3 nucleotides: TGTGCCAGCAGCGCCGCCGGGACACCTAGCTCCTACAATGAGCAGTTCTTC.

The rearrangement links TRBV7-8 to TRBJ2-1; 9 bases map to TRBD2. With V trimmed by 6 bases and J by 8 bases, 8 bases remained unmatched. The CDR3 extends over 14 amino acids. Germline lookup yields CDR1 SGHVS and CDR2 FQNEAQ. CDR3 sequence: CASRPPSGVDEQFF. For the CDR3, the DNA is TGTGCCAGCAGACCACCTAGCGGGGTAGATGAGCAGTTCTTC. Supplemented by reference TRBV7-8 and TRBJ2-1, the full variable domain reads GAGVSQSPRYKVAKRGQDVALRCDPISGHVSLFWYQQALGQGPEFLTYFQNEAQLDKSGLPSDRFFAERPEGSVSTLKIQRTQQEDSAVYLCASRPPSGVDEQFFGPGTRLTVL.

This clone was counted only a few times. The chain combines TRBV10-3 with TRBJ1-4, with 9 bases matching TRBD1. The germline V gene has CDR1 ENHRY and CDR2 SYGVKD. The ends lost 4 bases at V and 6 bases at J; junction bases unmatched: 0. The CDR3 extends over 13 amino acids. CDR3 amino acids: CAISGQGDEKLFF. CDR3 in DNA: TGTGCCATCAGTGGACAGGGGGATGAAAAACTGTTTTTT.

The rearrangement joins TRBV4-3 to TRBJ1-1; weak D call: TRBD1 (5 bases). Germline V gene sequence: CDR1 LGHNA, CDR2 YSLEER. Trimming stripped 0 bases from V and 0 bases from J, with 11 bases between. This CDR3 region has 16 residues. CDR3 sequence reads: CASSQDPGMMNTEAFF. The DNA for the CDR3 is TGCGCCAGCAGCCAAGATCCAGGGATGATGAACACTGAAGCTTTCTTT.

The sample holds a few counts of this clone. The gene calls are TRBV4-3 and TRBJ1-6, with D hard to call. Germline CDR1 and CDR2: LGHNA and YSLEER. The CDR3 length is 17 residues. Trimming took off 1 base at V and 7 bases at J, with 17 bases between the two ends. CDR3 in DNA: TGCGCCAGCAGCCAAGGGCCCCGGACTTCCGCCAATTCACCCCTCCACTTT. It codes for CASSQGPRTSANSPLHF.

This chain connects TRBV11-2 to TRBJ2-3; tentatively, D is TRBD2 (6 bases). Deletions cut 0 bases from V and 5 bases from J, with 21 bases between. Germline V gene sequence: CDR1 SGHAT, CDR2 FQNNGV. The CDR3 length is 18 residues. The CDR3 sequence is CASSLDFWNSGAVDTQYF. In DNA form, the CDR3 reads TGTGCCAGCAGCTTAGACTTCTGGAATAGCGGCGCAGTAGATACGCAGTATTTT.

The V and J genes are TRBV5-6 and TRBJ1-1; TRBD1 matches 8 bases. Germline lookup yields CDR1 SGHDT and CDR2 YYEEEE. With 6 bases clipped from V and 6 bases from J, the junction kept 16 bases outside the gene matches. This CDR3 has 16 amino acids. CDR3 region: CASTHRGVSAYSEAFF. The CDR3 DNA follows: TGTGCCAGCACCCACAGGGGGGTCAGTGCGTATTCTGAAGCTTTCTTT. Drawing the rest from reference TRBV5-6 and TRBJ1-1, the complete variable domain is DAGVTQSPTHLIKTRGQQVTLRCSPKSGHDTVSWYQQALGQGPQFIFQYYEEEERQRGNFPDRFSGHQFPNYSSELNVNALLLGDSALYLCASTHRGVSAYSEAFFGQGTRLTVV.